This T cell receptor (beta chain) originates from a study of T cell responses to AZD1222 COVID-19 vaccine. Findings of the study overall: Repertoire samples came only from after the peak T cell response. The CD4 TCRs associated with vaccination extended across spike and predominated at 160-218 and 743-854. Donor demographics were predominantly white British with a female majority; clonal diversity may be underestimated.

The CDR3 totals 12 residues. Germline V gene data show CDR1 as MNHEY and CDR2 as SVGAGI. Trimming stripped 6 bases from V and 8 bases from J, with 13 bases between. Second-dose intervals of approximately 4 or approximately 12 weeks were pooled. Profiling relied on immunoSEQ multiplex PCR, and the TCRdb table lists in-frame clones only, not all of them. In the table there are about 150,000 clones, about 86% of which are singletons. In regard to this clone: Antigen: not known.

The receptor was isolated from an adult who received the AZD1222 COVID-19 vaccine. The chain has TRBV6-5 and TRBJ1-2, with D hard to call. Sequenced material: peripheral blood, taken 28 days after the second AZD1222 dose. This CDR3 reads CASSQAAEGYTF. CDR3 sequence (DNA): TGTGCCAGCAGCCAAGCGGCGGAGGGCTACACCTTC.